Below, 21 T cell receptor beta chains from the same sample are listed, as sequenced in a study of cytomegalovirus exposure and HLA in healthy donors. In the PCR, 60 Vbeta and 13 Jbeta primers were used. Only in-frame clones appear in the TCRdb table, and some are missing; sequencing was by immunoSEQ multiplex PCR. The sample yields roughly 180,000 clones, about four fifths seen once. The sequenced sample consisted of PBMCs. These receptors were obtained from a man aged 25 to 40 in good health and CMV-seropositive.

This chain uses TRBV19 with TRBJ2-5; D might be TRBD1 (6 bases). V gave up 9 bases and J gave up 1 base, with 18 bases separating them. This CDR3 has 15 amino acids. Germline CDR1 is LNHDA and CDR2 is SQIVND (reference sequence). The DNA for the CDR3 is TGTGCCAGCAGAGGGGGACGTTCGGGCCAAGAGACCCAGTACTTC. Translation: CASRGGRSGQETQYF.

In regard to this clone: Other DNA sequences in the sample encode the same CDR3. DNA of the CDR3: TGTGCCAGCAGCTCGATAACGCGGAGCAATCAGCCCCAGCATTTT. It specifies CASSSITRSNQPQHF. The V gene is TRBV5-6, the J gene TRBJ1-5; D is unclear. There are 15 residues in the CDR3. Germline CDR1 SGHDT, CDR2 YYEEEE. The V and J ends lost 3 bases and 1 base respectively, with 11 bases between them.

This clone was seen a handful of times. This chain uses TRBV6-4 with TRBJ2-1; TRBD2 matches 9 bases. V gave up 0 bases and J gave up 6 bases; unmatched junction bases: 3. Germline CDR1 reads MRHNA; CDR2 reads SNTAGT. CDR3 size: 15 residues. CDR3 protein: CASSDSLAGSNEQFF. For the CDR3, the DNA is TGTGCCAGCAGTGACTCCCTAGCGGGATCCAATGAGCAGTTCTTC.

As regards this clone: The junction shows a germline mismatch at one end, possibly a read error. The genes are TRBV7-9 and TRBJ2-1; 8 positions agree with TRBD2. The germline CDR1 and CDR2 sequences are SEHNR and FQNEAQ (reference sequence). The CDR3 runs to 18 residues. The CDR3 here is CSSSLRPLSGRAGNEQFF. In DNA, the CDR3 is TGTTCCAGCAGCTTACGCCCTTTATCCGGGAGGGCTGGGAATGAGCAGTTCTTC.

In DNA form, the CDR3 reads TGTGCCAGCACCCTAGAGGGGGCCACAGGGGTCACTGAAGCTTTCTTT. Amino acid sequence: CASTLEGATGVTEAFF. This rearrangement joins TRBV21-1 to TRBJ1-1; the DNA was not used to check the table's D call, TRBD1. TRBV21-1 constitutes a pseudogene. This CDR3 has 16 amino acids.

V and J are TRBV14 and TRBJ2-5; TRBD2 matches 9 bases. Germline assignment: CDR1 SGHDN and CDR2 FVKESK. The CDR3 covers 17 residues. V lost 1 base and J lost 0; bases outside the gene matches: 6. CDR3 amino acids: CASSQGLAVGYQETQYF. CDR3 DNA sequence: TGTGCCAGCAGCCAAGGACTAGCGGTAGGGTACCAAGAGACCCAGTACTTC.

This chain uses TRBV5-5 with TRBJ2-7; 7 bases fit TRBD1. The CDR3 consists of 15 residues. The germline CDR1 and CDR2 sequences are SGHKS and YYEKEE (reference sequence). The V gene end was trimmed by 5 bases and the J gene end by 5 bases; junction bases not matched to a gene: 13. The CDR3 coding sequence is TGTGCCAGCAGTTATACCGGGACAGTGATCAACGAGCAGTACTTC. Protein: CASSYTGTVINEQYF.

The rearrangement joins TRBV5-4 to TRBJ2-3; the match to TRBD2 covers 9 bases. Germline V CDR1 and CDR2: SGHNT, YYREEE (reference sequence). Trimming cost V 8 bases and J 4 bases; bases outside gene matches: 5. The CDR3 covers 13 residues. The CDR3 loop reads CASTTSGPDTQYF. The CDR3 region has the DNA TGTGCCAGTACCACTAGCGGGCCAGATACGCAGTATTTT.

Note on this clone: The junction departs from the called germline gene at one end, perhaps through a read error. The rearrangement joins TRBV5-6 to TRBJ2-5; 11 nucleotides agree with TRBD2. The CDR3 spans 17 residues. Germline V gives CDR1 SGHDT, CDR2 YYEEEE. CDR3: CASSSIAGGSQQGTQYF. The CDR3 DNA reads TGTGCCAGCAGCTCCATAGCGGGGGGGTCCCAACAAGGGACCCAGTACTTC.

The DNA of the CDR3 is TGTGCCAGCAGTTTCTTAGATTCTCGGGGGGGCTATGGCTACACCTTC. Protein sequence: CASSFLDSRGGYGYTF. V gene TRBV28 combines with J gene TRBJ1-2; perhaps TRBD1 as D (5 bases). CDR1 MDHEN and CDR2 SYDVKM come from the germline V gene. Trimming cost V 3 bases and J 4 bases, with 18 bases left between them. CDR3 length: 16 residues.

This clone was seen just once. The chain combines TRBV29-1 with TRBJ2-3; 9 bases are a match to TRBD2. The CDR3 is made up of 13 amino acids. Germline V CDR1 and CDR2: SQVTM, ANQGSEA. Losses at the gene ends were 1 base for V and 4 bases for J; bases not matched to a gene: 0. DNA for the CDR3: TGCAGCGTTGAAGGACTAGCGGCAGATACGCAGTATTTT. Translating gives CSVEGLAADTQYF.

In DNA, the CDR3 is TGCGCCAGCAGCTTGCATTCTGTAGCGGGAGGGCTACTTTACTACGAGCAGTACTTC. Its translation: CASSLHSVAGGLLYYEQYF. The chain employs TRBV5-1 and TRBJ2-7; TRBD2 matches at 11 bases. The CDR3 has 19 amino acids. Trimming at V came to 1 base and at J to 3 bases, leaving 15 bases not matched to a gene. Germline-derived CDR1 and CDR2 are SGHRS and YFSETQ.

This clone showed up just a few times. The chain uses TRBV7-8 and TRBJ2-1, with 14 bases that match TRBD2. Trimming took 4 bases from V and 1 from J; bases not matched to a gene: 3. The CDR3 is 17 amino acids. In germline, CDR1 is SGHVS, CDR2 FQNEAQ. For the CDR3, the DNA is TGTGCCAGCAGCTACGGACTAGCGGGAGGTTCCTACAATGAGCAGTTCTTC. It is translated as CASSYGLAGGSYNEQFF. The full variable domain, in which reference TRBV7-8 and TRBJ2-1 provide the parts outside the CDR3, is GAGVSQSPRYKVAKRGQDVALRCDPISGHVSLFWYQQALGQGPEFLTYFQNEAQLDKSGLPSDRFFAERPEGSVSTLKIQRTQQEDSAVYLCASSYGLAGGSYNEQFFGPGTRLTVL.

The chain couples TRBV5-4 to TRBJ1-1; D uncertain. The length of the CDR3 is 14 residues. The ends were cut back, 0 bases at V and 0 bases at J, with 6 bases in the middle. Germline CDR1 reads SGHNT; CDR2 reads YYREEE (reference sequence). Here the CDR3 reads CASSLGLMNTEAFF. DNA of the CDR3: TGTGCCAGCAGCTTGGGACTGATGAACACTGAAGCTTTCTTT.

The sample holds a few counts of this clone. This chain joins TRBV30 and TRBJ2-7; 9 bases match TRBD1. With 0 bases clipped from V and 6 bases from J, the junction kept 12 bases outside the gene matches. Germline-derived CDR1 and CDR2 are GTSNPN and SVGIG (reference sequence). The CDR3 contains 16 residues. The CDR3 protein is CAWSVPGTGLTTEQYF. The CDR3 nucleotides are TGTGCCTGGAGTGTACCGGGGACAGGGTTGACCACCGAGCAGTACTTC.

V is TRBV20-1 and J is TRBJ1-1; D unclear. Trimming shortened V by 6 bases and J by 3 bases, and 8 bases separated the two germline ends. The CDR3 consists of 11 residues. Per germline, CDR1 DFQATT and CDR2 SNEGSKA (reference sequence). CDR3 protein: CSAELDTEAFF. The CDR3 region has the DNA TGCAGTGCCGAGCTGGACACTGAAGCTTTCTTT.

As for this clone: A read error may account for a junction end that differs from germline. The sample contains more than one DNA sequence encoding this CDR3. CDR3 residues: CASGLVLRGGSTQYF. The CDR3 DNA reads as TGTGCCAGTGGTTTGGTACTCAGGGGCGGATCGACCCAGTACTTC. V is TRBV12-5 and J is TRBJ2-5; perhaps TRBD1 as D (6 bases). Germline assignment: CDR1 LGHNT and CDR2 FRNRAP. CDR3 size: 15 residues.

In its sample, this clone was seen a few times. The chain combines TRBV6-6 with TRBJ2-7; D possibly corresponds to TRBD1 (6 bases). V was cut by 6 bases and J by 2 bases, with 20 bases left in between. This CDR3 region has 16 residues. CDR1 and CDR2 from the germline V gene are MNHNY and SVGAGI (reference sequence). CDR3 sequence: CASSRPTGPMTYEQYF. The CDR3 DNA reads TGTGCCAGCAGCCGCCCGACAGGTCCCATGACCTACGAGCAGTACTTC.

This chain uses TRBV27 with TRBJ1-1, with D perhaps TRBD1 (5 bases). This CDR3 is 14 amino acids long. The germline V gene has CDR1 MNHEY and CDR2 SMNVEV (reference sequence). Trimming removed 7 bases from V and 8 bases from J, with 20 bases in between. As DNA, the CDR3 is TGTGCCAGCATGGGGGGATCTGGGGTATCCGAAGCTTTCTTT. This sequence encodes CASMGGSGVSEAFF.

The rearrangement joins TRBV7-8 to TRBJ2-1; TRBD2 matches at 10 bases. Losses at the gene ends were 0 bases for V and 3 bases for J; bases not matched to a gene: 5. Germline CDR1 SGHVS, CDR2 FQNEAQ. This CDR3 spans 17 amino acids. CDR3 in DNA: TGTGCCAGCAGCTTAGCCTTTAGCGGGAGGTACTACAATGAGCAGTTCTTC. Amino acid sequence: CASSLAFSGRYYNEQFF. Combining the CDR3 with reference TRBV7-8 and TRBJ2-1 gives the whole variable domain GAGVSQSPRYKVAKRGQDVALRCDPISGHVSLFWYQQALGQGPEFLTYFQNEAQLDKSGLPSDRFFAERPEGSVSTLKIQRTQQEDSAVYLCASSLAFSGRYYNEQFFGPGTRLTVL.

The J gene is TRBJ1-4, the V gene TRBV7-9; TRBD1 agrees at 7 bases. Germline V gene lookup returns CDR1 SEHNR and CDR2 FQNEAQ (reference sequence). J gave up 8 bases and V 5 bases, and 11 bases lay outside the gene matches. This CDR3 is built from 15 residues. The CDR3 spells CASSPEGTVGEKLFF. The CDR3 DNA follows: TGTGCCAGCAGCCCTGAGGGGACAGTCGGGGAAAAACTGTTTTTT. The full variable domain, with the rest looked up from reference TRBV7-9 and TRBJ1-4, is DTGVSQNPRHKITKRGQNVTFRCDPISEHNRLYWYRQTLGQGPEFLTYFQNEAQLEKSRLLSDRFSAERPKGSFSTLEIQRTEQGDSAMYLCASSPEGTVGEKLFFGSGTQLSVL.